These 18 T cell receptor beta chains were all obtained from the same sample, sequenced in a study of blood T cell repertoires in COVID-19. Here immunoSEQ multiplex PCR was the method, and the copy in TCRdb shows in-frame clones only, minus some. The data contain around 200,000 clones, roughly 77% of them singletons. Sequences were obtained from peripheral blood. The source is a woman between 35 and 50 years old with COVID-19, enrolled during active disease.

The chain joins TRBV19 to TRBJ1-2; no definite D call. The V end lost 3 bases, the J end lost 1 base, and 9 bases lay between the germline ends. This CDR3 has 14 amino acids. Germline CDR1 is LNHDA and CDR2 is SQIVND (reference sequence). In DNA, the CDR3 is TGTGCCAGTAGTATGGGCAGTCTTAACTATGGCTACACCTTC. Amino acid sequence: CASSMGSLNYGYTF.

The rearrangement uses TRBV4-3 and TRBJ2-3; TRBD1 is a possible D gene (5 bases). Germline V gene sequence: CDR1 LGHNA, CDR2 YSLEER. The CDR3 runs to 16 residues. Trimming took off 1 base at V and 4 bases at J, with 15 bases between the two ends. For the CDR3, the DNA is TGCGCCAGCAGCCAAGGGGAAGGGGTGGGTTCAGATACGCAGTATTTT. Translating gives CASSQGEGVGSDTQYF.

The V call is TRBV9, the J call TRBJ1-2, with no clear D. Germline V CDR1 and CDR2: SGDLS, YYNGEE. Trimming removed 4 bases from V and 0 bases from J, with 13 bases in between. The CDR3 is 15 residues long. CDR3 amino acids: CASSPSDTANYGYTF. DNA for the CDR3: TGTGCCAGCAGCCCATCTGACACCGCTAACTATGGCTACACCTTC.

The rearrangement links TRBV30 to TRBJ2-7; a possible D gene is TRBD2 (6 bases). The CDR3 contains 13 residues. V was cut by 2 bases and J by 3 bases, with 11 bases left in between. Germline CDR1 GTSNPN, CDR2 SVGIG (reference sequence). The CDR3 DNA reads as TGTGCCTGGAGTCATCAGGGACTCTACGAGCAGTACTTC. As protein: CAWSHQGLYEQYF.

This chain joins TRBV3-1 (or the pseudogene TRBV3-2) and TRBJ1-5; D gene ambiguous. The CDR3 is 15 residues long. Germline CDR1 reads LGHDT; CDR2 reads YNNKEL (reference sequence). Trimming removed 5 bases at V and 0 bases at J, with 11 bases between. Here the CDR3 DNA reads TGTGCCAGCAGCGACCCCGAGCGTAGCAATCAGCCCCAGCATTTT. Translating it yields CASSDPERSNQPQHF.

This chain links TRBV10-1 with TRBJ1-4, with 10 positions matching TRBD1. This CDR3 spans 17 amino acids. Germline trimming cut 5 bases from V and 6 bases from J; bases unmatched to any gene: 12. Germline values: CDR1 WNHNN, CDR2 SYGVQD (reference sequence). The CDR3 spells CASSRPALGTGDEKLFF. The CDR3 DNA sequence: TGCGCCAGCAGTAGGCCTGCCCTCGGGACAGGGGATGAAAAACTGTTTTTT.

The chain recombines TRBV11-1 with TRBJ2-7, with a tentative D call TRBD1 (6 bases). From germline, CDR1 is SGHAT and CDR2 FQDESV (reference sequence). The ends were cut back, 6 bases at V and 6 bases at J, with 12 bases in the middle. The CDR3 length is 12 residues. The CDR3 is CASSLQGIEQYF. In DNA form, the CDR3 reads TGTGCCAGCAGTTTACAGGGAATCGAGCAGTACTTC.

The sample holds a few counts of this clone. The gene calls are TRBV30 and TRBJ1-1; tentatively, D is TRBD1 (6 bases). The CDR3 runs 12 residues. The V gene's germline CDR1 is GTSNPN and CDR2 SVGIG (reference sequence). V shed 0 bases and J shed 8 bases, with 10 bases lying between them. Here the CDR3 reads CAWSVQGTEAFF. Written as DNA, the CDR3 is TGTGCCTGGAGTGTACAGGGTACCGAAGCTTTCTTT.

The rearrangement joins TRBV7-9 to TRBJ2-3, with a weak D call TRBD2 (5 bases). Trimming pared 5 bases from V and 5 bases from J, leaving 17 bases between. This CDR3 is built from 15 residues. Looked up from germline, CDR1 is SEHNR and CDR2 is FQNEAQ (reference sequence). CDR3 in amino acids: CASSPLAQAGDTQYF. The CDR3 bases are TGTGCCAGCAGCCCTCTAGCTCAGGCGGGAGATACGCAGTATTTT.

The V call is TRBV28, the J call TRBJ2-7; TRBD1 matches at 7 bases. V shed 3 bases and J 2 bases; nucleotides not matched to a gene: 4. The CDR3 extends over 14 amino acids. Germline values: CDR1 MDHEN, CDR2 SYDVKM. The chain's CDR3 is CASSFHRGTYEQYF. The CDR3 DNA sequence: TGTGCCAGCAGTTTCCACAGGGGTACCTACGAGCAGTACTTC.

As regards this clone: Since the CDR3 does not end with the conserved phenylalanine or tryptophan, this likely comes from a read error. The DNA is omitted, as the CDR3 cannot be located on it reliably, and the CDR3 follows TCRdb's listing. The V gene is TRBV4-2, the J gene TRBJ1-2. The CDR3 length equals 13 residues, ends included. Germline V CDR1 and CDR2: LGHNA, YNFKEQ. CDR3 sequence reads: CASSQDEGRRSRL.

The chain links TRBV2 to TRBJ2-5; 10 nucleotides line up with TRBD2. The ends lost 7 bases at V and 5 bases at J; junction bases unmatched: 7. Per germline, CDR1 SNHLY and CDR2 FYNNEI. The CDR3 covers 14 residues. The CDR3 DNA is TGTGCCAGCATCCAAGCGGGGGGGCGGGAGACCCAGTACTTC. Its protein product is CASIQAGGRETQYF.

The chain joins TRBV7-9 to TRBJ1-5, with 7 positions matching TRBD1. The germline V gene encodes CDR1 SEHNR and CDR2 FQNEAQ (reference sequence). Losses at the gene ends were 3 bases for V and 3 bases for J; bases not matched to a gene: 2. The CDR3 extends over 14 amino acids. CDR3 nucleotide sequence: TGTGCCAGCAGCTTTGGGACAGACAATCAGCCCCAGCATTTT. Its protein is CASSFGTDNQPQHF.

This sequence joins TRBV4-2 and TRBJ1-5; maybe TRBD1 (6 bases). The V end was cut by 0 bases, the J end by 12 bases, with 15 bases between. The V gene's germline CDR1 is LGHNA and CDR2 YNFKEQ. There are 14 residues in the CDR3. The CDR3 loop reads CASSQERTGGLQHF. CDR3 sequence (DNA): TGTGCCAGCAGCCAAGAACGTACGGGGGGCCTCCAGCATTTT.

V usage is TRBV5-4 and J usage is TRBJ1-2; 10 bases fit TRBD1. Germline assignment: CDR1 SGHNT and CDR2 YYREEE (reference sequence). The J segment lost 4 bases and the V segment lost 4 bases, leaving 4 bases of the junction unmatched. The length of the CDR3 is 14 residues. CDR3 loop: CASSRQGAGYGYTF. The DNA of the CDR3 is TGTGCCAGCAGCCGACAGGGGGCGGGCTATGGCTACACCTTC.

V gene TRBV2 combines with J gene TRBJ2-5; TRBD2 matches at 9 bases. J was trimmed by 4 bases and V by 7 bases; bases with no gene match: 13. Germline V gives CDR1 SNHLY, CDR2 FYNNEI. The CDR3 loop spans 16 amino acids. The CDR3 protein is CASTPLASGVRETQYF. The CDR3, as DNA: TGTGCCAGCACTCCTCTCGCTAGCGGGGTTCGAGAGACCCAGTACTTC.

V usage is TRBV6-5 and J usage is TRBJ1-4; D might be TRBD1 (6 bases). V dropped 6 bases and J dropped 13 bases, with 12 bases sitting between them. This CDR3 is 11 amino acids long. Germline lookup yields CDR1 MNHEY and CDR2 SVGAGI. The chain's CDR3 is CASRSGGRLFF. The CDR3 DNA is TGTGCCAGCAGAAGCGGGGGGCGACTGTTTTTT.

The chain joins TRBV3-1 (or the pseudogene TRBV3-2) to TRBJ2-7; TRBD1 might be the D (5 bases). V lost 1 base and J lost 3, with 13 bases in between. This CDR3 is 15 amino acids long. Germline loops: CDR1 LGHDT, CDR2 YNNKEL (reference sequence). As DNA, the CDR3 is TGTGCCAGCAGCCAAGGGCAGGGCAGTTACTACGAGCAGTACTTC. Amino acids: CASSQGQGSYYEQYF.